This TCR beta chain was identified during a study of blood T cell repertoires in COVID-19. Study overall: Italy, Spain and the United States were the sources of the convalescent and acute COVID-19 samples.

Sequenced by immunoSEQ multiplex PCR; TCRdb stores in-frame clones only, minus some. The table shows 100,000 or so clones, with 84% occurring only once. Specimen: peripheral blood. The origin of this receptor is a man in his 70s with active or convalescent COVID-19.

CDR3 bases: TGTGCCAGTAGTCCTAGGGGGAGCCGGCTAGCGGGAGGAGAGGGGACGCAGTATTTT. Translating gives CASSPRGSRLAGGEGTQYF. V usage is TRBV19 and J usage is TRBJ2-3; 11 bases are shared with TRBD2. Germline V gives CDR1 LNHDA, CDR2 SQIVND (reference sequence). The V segment lost 5 bases and the J segment 9 bases; nucleotides outside the gene matches: 22. The CDR3 loop spans 19 amino acids.